This T cell receptor (beta chain) stems from a study of T cell repertoires in cytomegalovirus infection. There are many counts of this clonotype. Its antigen is still unknown. TCRdb independently ran MiXCR on the reads; one entry per CDR3 protein. The table records a few hundred thousand distinct CDR3 sequences, more than 20% of them present only once. The receptor comes from a human donor in good health (CMV status not recorded). Some clones in this sample may be carry-over from other donors' samples. The sample in question was cultured PBMCs, obtained from culture after CMV antigen stimulation.

In DNA form, the CDR3 reads TGTGCCAGCAGTTTTCCCGGACTAGCGGGAAAATACGAGCAGTACTTC. Residues: CASSFPGLAGKYEQYF. The chain links TRBV27 to TRBJ2-7, with 12 bases fitting TRBD2. From germline, CDR1 is MNHEY and CDR2 SMNVEV (reference sequence). The CDR3 is 16 amino acids. J gave up 4 bases and V 3 bases, and 7 bases lay outside the gene matches.